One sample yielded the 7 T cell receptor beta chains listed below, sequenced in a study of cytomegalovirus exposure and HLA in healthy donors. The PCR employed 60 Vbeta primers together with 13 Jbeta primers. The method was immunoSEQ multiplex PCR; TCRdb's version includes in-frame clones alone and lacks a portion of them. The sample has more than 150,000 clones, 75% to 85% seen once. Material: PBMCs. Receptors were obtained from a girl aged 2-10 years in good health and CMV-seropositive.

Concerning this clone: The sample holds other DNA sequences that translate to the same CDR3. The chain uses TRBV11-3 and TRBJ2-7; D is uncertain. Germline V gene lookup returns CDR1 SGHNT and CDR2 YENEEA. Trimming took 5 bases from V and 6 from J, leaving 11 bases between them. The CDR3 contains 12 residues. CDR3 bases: TGTGCCAGCAGCCTTGACCCAGGCGAGCAGTACTTC. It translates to CASSLDPGEQYF.

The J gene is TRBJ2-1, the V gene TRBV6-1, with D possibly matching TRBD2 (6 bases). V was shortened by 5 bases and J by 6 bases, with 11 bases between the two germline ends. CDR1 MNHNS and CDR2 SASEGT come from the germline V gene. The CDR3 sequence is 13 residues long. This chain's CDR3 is CASSRRGANEQFF. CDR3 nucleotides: TGTGCCAGCAGTCGCCGCGGGGCCAATGAGCAGTTCTTC.

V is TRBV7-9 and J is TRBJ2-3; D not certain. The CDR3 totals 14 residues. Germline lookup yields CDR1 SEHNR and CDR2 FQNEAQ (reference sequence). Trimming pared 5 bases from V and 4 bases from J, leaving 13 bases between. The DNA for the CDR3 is TGTGCCAGCAGCCCCTCCCCGTCCCCAGATACGCAGTATTTT. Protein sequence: CASSPSPSPDTQYF.

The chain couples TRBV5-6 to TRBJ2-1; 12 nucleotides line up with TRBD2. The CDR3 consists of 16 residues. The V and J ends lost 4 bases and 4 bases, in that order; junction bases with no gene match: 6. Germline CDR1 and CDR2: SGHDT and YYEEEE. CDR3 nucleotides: TGTGCCAGCAGCGTCCTAGCGGGGGGGCCTTACAATGAGCAGTTCTTC. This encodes CASSVLAGGPYNEQFF.

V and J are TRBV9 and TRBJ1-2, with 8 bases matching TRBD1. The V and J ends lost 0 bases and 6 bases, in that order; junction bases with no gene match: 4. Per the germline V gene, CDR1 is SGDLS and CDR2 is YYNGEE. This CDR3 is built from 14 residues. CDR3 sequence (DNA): TGTGCCAGCAGCGTAGTGGACAGGGCCAATGGCTACACCTTC. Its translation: CASSVVDRANGYTF.

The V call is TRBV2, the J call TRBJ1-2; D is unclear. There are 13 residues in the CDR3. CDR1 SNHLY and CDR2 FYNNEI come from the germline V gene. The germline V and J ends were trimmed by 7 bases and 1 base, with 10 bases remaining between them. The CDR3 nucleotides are TGTGCCAGCAACAACCGCCATAACTATGGCTACACCTTC. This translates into CASNNRHNYGYTF.

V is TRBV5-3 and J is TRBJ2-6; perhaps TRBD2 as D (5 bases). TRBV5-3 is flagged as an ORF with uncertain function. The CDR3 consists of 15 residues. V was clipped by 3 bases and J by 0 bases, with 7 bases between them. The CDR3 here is CARSSGDSGANVLTF. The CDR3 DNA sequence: TGTGCCAGAAGCTCCGGGGACTCTGGGGCCAACGTCCTGACTTTC.